The rows below give T cell receptor beta chains drawn from one sample of a study of post-analysis software for immune sequencing data. MiXCR, run by TCRdb on the PCR reads, gives a single entry per CDR3 protein. The sample includes under 900,000 distinct CDR3 sequences, roughly 58% of them seen just once. Sequencing was performed on blood. These receptors were obtained from a girl between 5 and 17 years old with multiple sclerosis. Each CDR3 is given with its conserved first and last residue. Fields, in order: clone size, V gene, D gene, J gene, CDR3 DNA, CDR3 protein. The D gene is left open where the match is weak. Some rows mark clone size as missing; the rest say once, few, many or name a class of expanded clone.

clone size: .; V gene: TRBV11-1; D gene: TRBD1; J gene: TRBJ1-1; CDR3 DNA: TGTGCCAGCAGCATAACGATGACAGGGATGAACACTGAAGCTTTCTTT; CDR3 protein: CASSITMTGMNTEAFF
clone size: .; V gene: TRBV5-1; D gene: TRBD1; J gene: TRBJ1-1; CDR3 DNA: TGCGCCAGCAGCTTTCGACAGGGTGAAGCTGAAGCTTTCTTT; CDR3 protein: CASSFRQGEAEAFF
clone size: .; V gene: TRBV10-3; D gene: .; J gene: TRBJ2-7; CDR3 DNA: TGTGCCATCAGTGTTACCCCGAGGCGTAGCGCCTCCTACGAGCAGTACTTC; CDR3 protein: CAISVTPRRSASYEQYF
clone size: .; V gene: TRBV12-3/TRBV12-4; D gene: .; J gene: TRBJ1-4; CDR3 DNA: TGTGCCAGCAGTTTAGTACAGACTAATGAAAAACTGTTTTTT; CDR3 protein: CASSLVQTNEKLFF
clone size: .; V gene: TRBV20-1; D gene: TRBD1; J gene: TRBJ2-1; CDR3 DNA: TGCAGCGCTGTGCGGGACAGGGTCCTATCGGCTGAGCAGTTCTTC; CDR3 protein: CSAVRDRVLSAEQFF
clone size: few; V gene: TRBV4-2; D gene: .; J gene: TRBJ2-3; CDR3 DNA: TGTGCCAGCAGCCAATTGTCGTGGAGCACAGATACGCAGTATTTT; CDR3 protein: CASSQLSWSTDTQYF
clone size: .; V gene: TRBV5-1; D gene: .; J gene: TRBJ2-5; CDR3 DNA: TGCGCCAGCAGCTTGGGCCTCAGGGAAAAGGTAGAGCAGTACTTC; CDR3 protein: CASSLGLREKVEQYF
clone size: .; V gene: TRBV20-1; D gene: TRBD2; J gene: TRBJ2-5; CDR3 DNA: TGCAGTGCTAGACAAACTAGCGGGAGGCGGGAGACCCAGTACTTC; CDR3 protein: CSARQTSGRRETQYF
clone size: .; V gene: TRBV7-9; D gene: TRBD2; J gene: TRBJ2-5; CDR3 DNA: TGTGCCAGCAGCCACCCCCTTGGACTAGCGGGAGTTGGGACCCAGTACTTC; CDR3 protein: CASSHPLGLAGVGTQYF
clone size: few; V gene: TRBV25-1; D gene: TRBD2; J gene: TRBJ2-7; CDR3 DNA: TGTGCCAGCAGTCTCCGGGAGGGGATGTACGAGCAGTACTTC; CDR3 protein: CASSLREGMYEQYF